This T cell receptor beta chain was sequenced for a study of T cell clones after liver transplantation. Across the study: Liver transplant recipients had immunosuppression withdrawal attempted within 2 years. Subjects received no induction therapy and standard immunosuppression until randomization at 12-24 months post-transplant. TCRbeta sequencing after a pre-transplant mixed lymphocyte reaction identified graft-donor-reactive clones, later tracked in post-transplant blood.

The repertoire was sequenced with immunoSEQ multiplex PCR; TCRdb's copy has only in-frame clones and lacks some. The sample has about 70,000 clones; about four fifths are singletons. The sequenced sample was CD4+ T cells from blood, obtained 12 months after liver transplant. The receptor's source is a human patient who received a liver transplant. The graft donor may account for some of the T cells.

In DNA, the CDR3 is TGTGCCAGCAGACGGGGCAGGGGCAATCAGCCCCAGCATTTT. It yields the protein CASRRGRGNQPQHF. J is TRBJ1-5 and V is TRBV28, with a possible D match to TRBD1 (5 bases). V was shortened by 6 bases and J by 2 bases, with 11 bases between the two germline ends. The CDR3 runs to 14 residues. The germline V gene encodes CDR1 MDHEN and CDR2 SYDVKM. Supplemented by reference TRBV28 and TRBJ1-5, the full variable domain reads DVKVTQSSRYLVKRTGEKVFLECVQDMDHENMFWYRQDPGLGLRLIYFSYDVKMKEKGDIPEGYSVSREKKERFSLILESASTNQTSMYLCASRRGRGNQPQHFGDGTRLSIL.